Shown below are 22 T cell receptor beta chains from a single sample sequenced in a study of blood T cells in healthy people across ages. Using a J-beta primer mix together with a sample-barcoded 5' primer, a second PCR was run for roughly 7 to 11 cycles. TCRdb itself ran the 5' RACE reads through MiXCR, one entry per CDR3 protein. There are some 930,000 distinct CDR3 sequences in the sample; 25% to 30% occur only once, and about 10% lies in the top ten. This sample also appeared in a second study, on T cells of mothers and their children.

The sequenced sample consisted of blood. These receptors came from a woman aged 40 to 49 in good health.

In DNA form, the CDR3 reads TGTGCCAGCAGTAAGGGTAGGGGCAATCAGCCCCAGCATTTT. Translated: CASSKGRGNQPQHF. The chain is built from TRBV12-3 or TRBV12-4 and TRBJ1-5; D unresolved. Trimming stripped 5 bases from V and 2 bases from J, with 10 bases between. The CDR3 has 14 residues.

The rearrangement links TRBV7-9 to TRBJ1-1; the D is unclear. The V gene's germline CDR1 is SEHNR and CDR2 FQNEAQ (reference sequence). The CDR3 spans 12 residues. Trimming removed 5 bases from V and 5 bases from J, with 9 bases in between. CDR3: CASSQEITEAFF. CDR3 coding DNA: TGTGCCAGCAGCCAAGAGATAACTGAAGCTTTCTTT.

The chain joins TRBV6-9 to TRBJ1-2, with D unresolved. Germline-derived CDR1 and CDR2 are MNHGY and SVAAGI. This CDR3 is 14 amino acids long. V shed 5 bases and J shed 5 bases, with 15 bases lying between them. CDR3 sequence (DNA): TGTGCCAGCAGTCCCAGTTCACGGAGTTATGGCTACACCTTC. This translates into CASSPSSRSYGYTF.

Ten or more counts support this clonotype. This sequence joins TRBV27 and TRBJ2-5, with a weak D call TRBD1 (5 bases). Per germline, CDR1 MNHEY and CDR2 SMNVEV (reference sequence). CDR3 length: 16 residues. V was trimmed by 5 bases and J by 1 base, leaving 17 bases between them. Here the CDR3 DNA reads TGTGCCAGCAGTCCCGCGGACAAGGGAATCCAAGAGACCCAGTACTTC. It specifies CASSPADKGIQETQYF.

About this clonotype: This may arise from a read error, as a much more abundant clone is one base away. This chain links TRBV25-1 with TRBJ2-5; D is ambiguous. The V and J ends lost 6 bases and 2 bases respectively, with 16 bases between them. The CDR3 contains 15 residues. Looked up from germline, CDR1 is MGHDK and CDR2 is SYGVNS. DNA of the CDR3: TGTGCCAGCAGCCATAATACAGTTGGTCAAGAGACCCAGTACTTC. Encoded protein: CASSHNTVGQETQYF.

This chain links TRBV7-2 with TRBJ2-7, with 7 bases fitting TRBD2. CDR1 is SGHTA and CDR2 is FQGNSA in the germline V gene. The CDR3 spans 16 residues. With 1 base clipped from V and 0 bases from J, the junction kept 6 bases outside the gene matches. Written as DNA, the CDR3 is TGTGCCAGCAGCTTAGGCGGGGGAAAAAGCTCCTACGAGCAGTACTTC. Its protein is CASSLGGGKSSYEQYF.

For this clonotype: One end of the junction fails to match germline, which may point to a read error. CDR3 residues: CVSSSAGQGYEQYF. CDR3 coding DNA: TGTGTCAGCAGTTCGGCGGGACAGGGGTACGAGCAGTACTTC. The V and J genes are TRBV28 and TRBJ2-7, with 10 positions matching TRBD1. The CDR3 totals 14 residues. Looked up from germline, CDR1 is MDHEN and CDR2 is SYDVKM.

This clonotype has only one observation. The chain couples TRBV28 to TRBJ2-7, with 11 nucleotides matching TRBD2. In germline, CDR1 is MDHEN, CDR2 SYDVKM. V shed 3 bases, J shed 13 bases, and the junction held 11 bases outside the gene matches. CDR3 length: 14 residues. In DNA form, the CDR3 reads TGTGCCAGCAGTTTTGGGGGGACTAGCGGATACAGCTACTTC. Protein product: CASSFGGTSGYSYF.

This clonotype was recorded a few times. This sequence joins TRBV29-1 and TRBJ1-2; a weak D match, TRBD1 (5 bases). In germline, CDR1 is SQVTM, CDR2 ANQGSEA. The CDR3 consists of 13 residues. Trimming removed 3 bases at V and 4 bases at J, with 12 bases between. This chain's CDR3 is CSVDLAGTYGYTF. In DNA, the CDR3 is TGCAGCGTTGACCTCGCGGGGACCTATGGCTACACCTTC.

This clonotype appeared a few times. The genes are TRBV6-1 and TRBJ2-3; 7 nucleotides line up with TRBD1. Trimming at V came to 4 bases and at J to 3 bases, leaving 10 bases not matched to a gene. Germline V gives CDR1 MNHNS, CDR2 SASEGT. CDR3 length: 16 amino acids. CDR3 DNA sequence: TGTGCCAGCAGTGGGGAGACAGGGTATAGGACAGATACGCAGTATTTT. Translating gives CASSGETGYRTDTQYF.

The rearrangement links TRBV28 to TRBJ2-5, with 9 bases aligning to TRBD2. V shed 8 bases, J shed 4 bases, and the junction held 5 bases outside the gene matches. In germline, CDR1 is MDHEN, CDR2 SYDVKM. CDR3 length equals 13 residues. The CDR3 bases are TGTGCCAGCGTCCTTAGCGGGGGAGAGACCCAGTACTTC. Its protein product is CASVLSGGETQYF.

This clonotype has a count of ten or more. The J gene is TRBJ2-1, the V gene TRBV28, with 8 bases aligning to TRBD2. V trimming: 4 bases; J trimming: 6 bases; junction bases outside the gene matches: 11. The CDR3 runs to 16 residues. Germline CDR1 is MDHEN and CDR2 is SYDVKM. CDR3 sequence (DNA): TGTGCCAGCAGTTCCAGTTATGATAGCGGGGTCAATGAGCAGTTCTTC. This encodes CASSSSYDSGVNEQFF.

This clonotype occurred once. V is TRBV2 and J is TRBJ2-7; 9 nucleotides align to TRBD2. CDR3 size: 14 residues. With V trimmed by 6 bases and J by 3 bases, 6 bases remained unmatched. Germline V gene data show CDR1 as SNHLY and CDR2 as FYNNEI. CDR3 DNA sequence: TGTGCCAGCAGCAGGACTAGCGACTACTACGAGCAGTACTTC. Translating gives CASSRTSDYYEQYF.

The chain links TRBV4-1 to TRBJ2-1; D is perhaps TRBD1 (6 bases). The V gene lost 4 bases and the J gene lost 4 bases, with 20 bases spanning the gap. The length of the CDR3 is 17 residues. Germline V gene data show CDR1 as MGHRA and CDR2 as YSYEKL. Here the CDR3 reads CASSRLIIGGLYNEQFF. CDR3 sequence (DNA): TGCGCCAGCAGCCGCCTGATAATTGGGGGCCTGTACAATGAGCAGTTCTTC.

This clonotype has a handful of counts. The V and J genes are TRBV28 and TRBJ2-7, with D possibly TRBD1 on 6 matching bases. This CDR3 has 15 amino acids. The germline V gene encodes CDR1 MDHEN and CDR2 SYDVKM. The V and J ends lost 4 bases and 3 bases respectively, with 16 bases between them. CDR3 residues: CASSSIGRGDYEQYF. CDR3 bases: TGTGCCAGCAGTTCCATAGGCAGGGGCGACTACGAGCAGTACTTC.

This chain links TRBV5-1 with TRBJ2-7, with 8 bases lining up with TRBD2. The V gene end was trimmed by 6 bases and the J gene end by 0 bases; junction bases not matched to a gene: 5. The CDR3 contains 14 residues. Germline V gives CDR1 SGHRS, CDR2 YFSETQ. The CDR3 here is CASTLAGTSYEQYF. The CDR3 DNA follows: TGCGCCAGCACCTTAGCGGGAACCTCCTACGAGCAGTACTTC.

The gene calls are TRBV20-1 and TRBJ2-3, with 11 positions matching TRBD1. With V trimmed by 6 bases and J by 8 bases, 7 bases remained unmatched. Germline CDR1 reads DFQATT; CDR2 reads SNEGSKA (reference sequence). The CDR3 contains 13 residues. This CDR3 is CSARDRGEGTQYF. The CDR3 DNA reads as TGCAGTGCAAGGGACAGGGGGGAGGGTACGCAGTATTTT.

This clonotype was seen only a few times. The V call is TRBV29-1, the J call TRBJ2-3, with 7 positions matching TRBD2. This CDR3 is built from 15 residues. CDR1 and CDR2 (germline): SQVTM, ANQGSEA. V dropped 4 bases and J dropped 8; count of bases not matched to a gene: 15. The CDR3 here is CSVGSLAGDPSTQYF. For the CDR3, the DNA is TGCAGCGTTGGCTCCCTGGCGGGAGACCCCAGTACGCAGTATTTT.

In regard to this clonotype: The junction and the germline gene differ at one end; a read error may be behind it. The chain has TRBV7-2 and TRBJ2-7; tentative D call: TRBD2 (7 bases). CDR1 is SGHTA and CDR2 is FQGNSA in the germline V gene. The CDR3 runs to 16 residues. The CDR3 coding sequence is TGTGCCGGCAGCTTAGCGCTCCGGGGGGCCGGGAACGAGCAGTACTTC. Translation gives CAGSLALRGAGNEQYF.

This clonotype was found many times. The genes are TRBV29-1 and TRBJ2-1, with D possibly being TRBD2 (7 bases). Looked up from germline, CDR1 is SQVTM and CDR2 is ANQGSEA. V lost 5 bases and J lost 8, with 16 bases in between. The length of the CDR3 is 13 residues. CDR3 sequence: CSVRGGVWDEQFF. The CDR3 region has the DNA TGCAGCGTTAGGGGGGGGGTTTGGGATGAGCAGTTCTTC.

This clonotype was counted a few times. The chain has TRBV20-1 and TRBJ2-7; a weak D match, TRBD1 (6 bases). This CDR3 comprises 14 residues. Germline loops: CDR1 DFQATT, CDR2 SNEGSKA (reference sequence). The ends were cut back, 5 bases at V and 2 bases at J, with 16 bases in the middle. In nucleotides, the CDR3 is TGCAGTGCTCCCCAAAGACAGGCTACCTACGAGCAGTACTTC. Its translation is CSAPQRQATYEQYF.

This clonotype has only a few counts. Possible read error: a much larger clone is one base away. The CDR3 bases are TGCGCCAGCGGGGGAACCTACGAGCAGTACTTC. Amino acid sequence: CASGGTYEQYF. The chain joins TRBV10-2 to TRBJ2-5, with D tentatively TRBD1 or TRBD2 (5 bases each). The DNA end favors TRBJ2-7, so the J call may be wrong. Germline CDR1 is WSHSY and CDR2 is SAAADI. The CDR3 extends over 11 amino acids.